A selection of T cell receptor beta chains follows, all from one sample in a study of T cells in Graves' hyperthyroidism and ophthalmopathy. TCRdb passed the multiplex PCR reads through MiXCR, listing each CDR3 protein once. The table lists 800,000 or so distinct CDR3 sequences, over 35% of them singletons. The specimen sequenced was blood. These receptors were taken from a young man with Graves' hyperthyroidism. CDR3s include the opening cysteine and the closing phenylalanine or tryptophan. D genes are given only for firm matches. Size is stated for part of the rows, as once, few or many counts, or as a class when the clone is expanded.

J: TRBJ2-2; V: TRBV7-6; D: TRBD1; size: few; DNA: TGTGCCAGCAACGGACCGGGACAGGGGTTATTCGGGGAGCTGTTTTTT; CDR3: CASNGPGQGLFGELFF
J: TRBJ2-7; V: TRBV5-1; D: NA; size: few; DNA: TGCGCCAGCAGCTTGGAGACGGCTGACTACGAGCAGTACTTC; CDR3: CASSLETADYEQYF
J: TRBJ2-7; V: TRBV7-8; D: TRBD1; size: many; DNA: TGTGCCAGCAGGAAGGACAGGGTTGGGTCCTACGAGCAGTACTTC; CDR3: CASRKDRVGSYEQYF
J: TRBJ2-7; V: TRBV6-5; D: NA; size: few; DNA: TGTGCCAGCAGTCGGGGAGAAACCTACGAGCAGTACTTC; CDR3: CASSRGETYEQYF
J: TRBJ2-7; V: TRBV5-1; D: TRBD1; size: NA; DNA: TGCGCCAGCAGCCTGGACAGGTGGAACGAGCAGTACTTC; CDR3: CASSLDRWNEQYF
J: TRBJ2-7; V: TRBV7-9; D: NA; size: NA; DNA: TGTGCCAGCAGCTTAGAAATTGGGGGCGAGCGGTACTTC; CDR3: CASSLEIGGERYF
J: TRBJ2-7; V: TRBV6-6; D: TRBD2; size: few; DNA: TGTGCCAGCAGTTACCCTAGCGGGGGATACGAGCAGTACTTC; CDR3: CASSYPSGGYEQYF
J: TRBJ2-6; V: TRBV2; D: NA; size: many; DNA: TGTGCCAGCAGTGATCACGGGGCTGGGGCCAACGTCCTGACTTTC; CDR3: CASSDHGAGANVLTF
J: TRBJ2-5; V: TRBV7-9; D: NA; size: many; DNA: TGTGCCAGCAGCTTAGGTTCGGTGGAGCAAGAGACCCAGTACTTC; CDR3: CASSLGSVEQETQYF
J: TRBJ1-5; V: TRBV4-2; D: NA; size: NA; DNA: TGTGCCAGCAGCCAAGATACAGCGAGCAATCAGCCCCAGCATTTT; CDR3: CASSQDTASNQPQHF
J: TRBJ2-2; V: TRBV29-1; D: NA; size: NA; DNA: TGCAGCGTGGCGGTGACCGTCAACGCAGGGAACACCGGGGAGCTGTTTTTT; CDR3: CSVAVTVNAGNTGELFF
J: TRBJ1-5; V: TRBV30; D: TRBD1; size: few; DNA: TGTGCCTGGGCGACAGGGGGGAATCAGCCCCAGCATTTT; CDR3: CAWATGGNQPQHF
J: TRBJ2-3; V: TRBV7-6; D: TRBD1; size: NA; DNA: TGTGCCAGCAGCTTAGATGACAGGGGATTGGCAGATACGCAGTATTTT; CDR3: CASSLDDRGLADTQYF
J: TRBJ2-5; V: TRBV7-9; D: NA; size: NA; DNA: TGTGCCAGCAGTCCGACCGATGGGAATCAGCCCCAGTACTTC; CDR3: CASSPTDGNQPQYF
J: TRBJ2-6; V: TRBV7-9; D: NA; size: NA; DNA: TGTGCCAGCACCTTAACTCTTGCTGGGGCCAACGCCCTGACTTTC; CDR3: CASTLTLAGANALTF
J: TRBJ2-7; V: TRBV10-3; D: NA; size: few; DNA: TGTGCCAGCAGTGATAACGCCGGACACACCACCTACGAGCAGTACTTC; CDR3: CASSDNAGHTTYEQYF
J: TRBJ1-4; V: TRBV7-9; D: NA; size: NA; DNA: TGCGCCAGCAGCCAAGATCGGAGTGCAGTTCAGGGGGAAAAACTGTTTTTT; CDR3: CASSQDRSAVQGEKLFF
J: TRBJ2-7; V: TRBV10-3; D: TRBD2; size: many; DNA: TGTGCCATCGGAGAGGGGGCGGGAGGGTCCTACGAGCAGTACTTC; CDR3: CAIGEGAGGSYEQYF
J: TRBJ2-7; V: TRBV5-5; D: NA; size: NA; DNA: TGTGCCAGCAGCTGGGAACCCTCCGAGCAGTACTTC; CDR3: CASSWEPSEQYF
J: TRBJ1-1; V: TRBV5-4; D: NA; size: NA; DNA: TGTGCCAGCAAAGCGGAAACTGAAGCTTTCTTT; CDR3: CASKAETEAFF
J: TRBJ2-2; V: TRBV29-1; D: NA; size: many; DNA: TGCAGCGTTGATGGTTCCGGGGAGCTGTTTTTT; CDR3: CSVDGSGELFF
J: TRBJ1-2; V: TRBV29-1; D: NA; size: NA; DNA: TGCAGCGTTGGCGGCAGCGGGAGGGGCTACACCTTC; CDR3: CSVGGSGRGYTF
J: TRBJ1-5; V: TRBV5-5; D: NA; size: NA; DNA: TGTGCCAGCAGCCAACAGGGAGTTACGAATCAGCCCCAGCATTTT; CDR3: CASSQQGVTNQPQHF
J: TRBJ1-5; V: TRBV19; D: NA; size: few; DNA: TGTGCCAGCAGCCCCAGCGGCGGCGGCAATCAGCCCCAGCATTTT; CDR3: CASSPSGGGNQPQHF
J: TRBJ2-5; V: TRBV6-1; D: TRBD2; size: NA; DNA: TGTGCCAGCATGGGGCTAGCGGGGGAACAAGAGACCCAGTACTTC; CDR3: CASMGLAGEQETQYF
J: TRBJ2-5; V: TRBV7-8; D: TRBD1; size: NA; DNA: TGTGCCAGCAGCCCCGGGACAGGGCAAGAGGCCCAGTACTTC; CDR3: CASSPGTGQEAQYF
J: TRBJ1-4; V: TRBV19; D: NA; size: many; DNA: TGTGCCACCTCACATGGGACCGCCAATGAAAAACTGTTTTTT; CDR3: CATSHGTANEKLFF
J: TRBJ1-2; V: TRBV9; D: TRBD1; size: NA; DNA: TGTGCCAGCAGCTCACAAACAGGGGCAGGTGGCTACACCTTC; CDR3: CASSSQTGAGGYTF
J: TRBJ2-5; V: TRBV6-5; D: NA; size: many; DNA: TGTGCCAGCAGCTCCTCGGGGCGACGAGAGACCCAGTACTTC; CDR3: CASSSSGRRETQYF
J: TRBJ1-1; V: TRBV2; D: NA; size: NA; DNA: TGTGCCAGCAGTCCCCCTCCGGGACTTTGGGCTTTCTTT; CDR3: CASSPPPGLWAFF
J: TRBJ2-5; V: TRBV29-1; D: NA; size: NA; DNA: TGCAGCCACTCGGAAGATGAGACCCAGTACTTC; CDR3: CSHSEDETQYF
J: TRBJ1-2; V: TRBV7-9; D: TRBD1; size: many; DNA: TGTGCCAGCAGTGAGAGGGACAGCACTTCCCTCTATGGCTACACCTTC; CDR3: CASSERDSTSLYGYTF
J: TRBJ1-1; V: TRBV6-4; D: NA; size: NA; DNA: TGTGCCAGCAGTAACGGGGGCTCGAACACTGAAGCTTTCTTT; CDR3: CASSNGGSNTEAFF
J: TRBJ2-7; V: TRBV19; D: TRBD1; size: NA; DNA: TGTGCCAGCAGTCCGCCGGGACAGGCTGGCGAGCAGTACTTC; CDR3: CASSPPGQAGEQYF